Presented here are 3 T cell receptor beta chains from one specimen sequenced in a study of vaccination effects on CD4 cells after COVID-19. Clones were read by immunoSEQ multiplex PCR, and TCRdb kept only the in-frame ones, dropping some. The sample lists over 35,000 clones; just over 75% were seen once. These receptors are not linked to any known antigen. Investigators separated out CD4+ T cells once about eleven days of culture had passed. The infection with SARS-CoV-2 (confirmed by PCR) occurred in this person between March and December 2020. The participants, recipients of two vaccine doses, got either BNT162b2 or mRNA-1273. The sequencing used CD4+ T cells from PBMCs cultured without peptide, collected after COVID-19 vaccination. These receptors were taken from a human donor who had a prior SARS-CoV-2 infection.

This rearrangement joins TRBV7-8 to TRBJ2-3; D tentatively fits TRBD1 or TRBD2 (5 bases each). The ends were cut back, 5 bases at V and 3 bases at J, with 12 bases in the middle. The V gene's germline CDR1 is SGHVS and CDR2 FQNEAQ. This CDR3 is 14 amino acids long. CDR3 sequence reads: CASSLRWGTDTQYF. In nucleotides, the CDR3 is TGTGCCAGCAGCCTTAGATGGGGGACAGATACGCAGTATTTT. The variable domain in full, completed from reference TRBV7-8 and TRBJ2-3, reads GAGVSQSPRYKVAKRGQDVALRCDPISGHVSLFWYQQALGQGPEFLTYFQNEAQLDKSGLPSDRFFAERPEGSVSTLKIQRTQQEDSAVYLCASSLRWGTDTQYFGPGTRLTVL.

The genes are TRBV4-3 and TRBJ1-2; TRBD1 matches 9 bases. The CDR3 is made up of 16 amino acids. The germline V gene encodes CDR1 LGHNA and CDR2 YSLEER. After removal of 1 base from V and 4 bases from J, the junction contained 7 bases not matched to a gene. CDR3 in DNA: TGCGCCAGCAGCCAAGGGTACAGGGGGCTTGGCTATGGCTACACCTTC. Its translation: CASSQGYRGLGYGYTF.

The chain employs TRBV4-2 and TRBJ1-5; no definite D call. Germline V gene sequence: CDR1 LGHNA, CDR2 YNFKEQ. The CDR3 length is 17 residues. V was pared by 0 bases and J by 0 bases, with 12 bases between. CDR3 amino acids: CASSQDPSGNSNQPQHF. In nucleotides, the CDR3 is TGTGCCAGCAGCCAAGATCCATCGGGAAATAGCAATCAGCCCCAGCATTTT.